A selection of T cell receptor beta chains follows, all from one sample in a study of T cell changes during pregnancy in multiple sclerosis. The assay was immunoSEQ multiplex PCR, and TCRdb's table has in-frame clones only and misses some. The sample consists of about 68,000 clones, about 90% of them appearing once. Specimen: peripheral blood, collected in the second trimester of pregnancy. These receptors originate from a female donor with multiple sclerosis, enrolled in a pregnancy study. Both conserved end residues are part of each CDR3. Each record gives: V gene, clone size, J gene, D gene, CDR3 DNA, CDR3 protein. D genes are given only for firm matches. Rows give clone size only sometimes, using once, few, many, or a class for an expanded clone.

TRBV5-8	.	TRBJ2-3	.	TGTGCCAGCAGCTTGGCCCCGGGGACAGATACGCAGTATTTT	CASSLAPGTDTQYF
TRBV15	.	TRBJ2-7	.	TGTGCCACCAGCAGTAGGAAGGGGGAGACAGTTACCTACGAGCAGTACTTC	CATSSRKGETVTYEQYF
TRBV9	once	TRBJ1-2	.	TGTGCCAGCAGCGCCACCCCGGGGGGGAACTATGGCTACACCTTC	CASSATPGGNYGYTF
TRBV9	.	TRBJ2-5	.	TGTGCCAGCAGCGCCAACCAGCTCGGGGGTAAGACCCAGTACTTC	CASSANQLGGKTQYF
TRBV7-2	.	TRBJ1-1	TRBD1	TGTGCCAGCAGCTTAACAGGGGGAATTATCACTGAAGCTTTCTTT	CASSLTGGIITEAFF
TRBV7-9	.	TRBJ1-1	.	TGTGCCACCATCGGGGTTGAAGCTTTCTTT	CATIGVEAFF
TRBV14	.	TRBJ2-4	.	TGTGCCAGCAGCCAGGGGGGACTGCAAAACATTCAGTACTTC	CASSQGGLQNIQYF
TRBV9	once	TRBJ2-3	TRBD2	TGTGCCAGCAGCGTAGCGACTAGCGGGGGGTTTAATACGCAGTATTTT	CASSVATSGGFNTQYF
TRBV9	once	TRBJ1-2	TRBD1	TGTGCCAGCAGCCCCGGGACAGGTGGCTACACCTTC	CASSPGTGGYTF
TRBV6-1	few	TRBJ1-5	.	TGTGCCAGCAGCGAATCGGCAGGGATCCGAACGGTAAATCAGCCCCAGCATTTT	CASSESAGIRTVNQPQHF
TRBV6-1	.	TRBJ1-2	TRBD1	TGTGCCAGCAGTTCCCGGACAGGGGCCTATGGCTACACCTTC	CASSSRTGAYGYTF
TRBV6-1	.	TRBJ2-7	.	TGTGCCAGCAGTTCCCGGGACAAGGTACCCGAGCAGTACTTC	CASSSRDKVPEQYF
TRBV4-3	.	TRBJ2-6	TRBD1	TGCGCCAGCAGCCAATTCCTACCTTTAGGACAGGGGACTGGGGCCAACGTCCTGACTTTC	CASSQFLPLGQGTGANVLTF
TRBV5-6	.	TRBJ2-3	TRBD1	TGTGCCAGCAGCTCTGACAGGGGGCTTGCAGATACGCAGTATTTT	CASSSDRGLADTQYF
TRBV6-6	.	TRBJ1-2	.	TGTGCCAGCAGTTACACCACAGGACCCCCCTATGGCTACACCTTC	CASSYTTGPPYGYTF
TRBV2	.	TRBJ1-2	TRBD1	TGTGCCAGCAGTGGCCGGACAGGCCCCTATGGCTACACCTTC	CASSGRTGPYGYTF
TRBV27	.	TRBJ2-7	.	TGTGCCAGCAGTTTGGCGGGGGCTAGCTCCTACGAGCAGTACTTC	CASSLAGASSYEQYF
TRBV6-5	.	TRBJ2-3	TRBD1	TGTGCCAGCAGGGTGGACAGGGGGCGAGATACGCAGTATTTT	CASRVDRGRDTQYF
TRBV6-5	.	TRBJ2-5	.	TGTGCCAGCAGGCGGGGGACACGGACAGAAGAGACCCAGTACTTC	CASRRGTRTEETQYF
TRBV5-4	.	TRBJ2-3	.	TGTGCCAGCAGCTTGACGCTTGAGGCAGATACGCAGTATTTT	CASSLTLEADTQYF
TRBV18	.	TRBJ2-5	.	TGTGCCAGCTCAGCCGCGGGGGCAGAGACCCAGTACTTC	CASSAAGAETQYF
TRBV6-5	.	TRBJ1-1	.	TGTGCCACCGGGACACCCTCAAACACTGAAGCTTTCTTT	CATGTPSNTEAFF
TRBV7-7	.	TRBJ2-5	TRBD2	TGTGCTAGCAGCCGGGGGGGCCCTACCCAAGAGACCCAGTACTTC	CASSRGGPTQETQYF
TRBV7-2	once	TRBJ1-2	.	TGTGCCAGCAGCGCCTACAGGGACCCTTATGGCTACACCTTC	CASSAYRDPYGYTF
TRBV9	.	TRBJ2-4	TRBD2	TGTGCCAGCAGCGGGACTAGCGGGGGGGCCTTTGGCCAGTACTTC	CASSGTSGGAFGQYF
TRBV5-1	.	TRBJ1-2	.	TGCGCCAGCTCGACTGGGAACTATGGCTACACCTTC	CASSTGNYGYTF
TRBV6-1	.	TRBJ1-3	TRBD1	TGTGCCAGCATCGGGACAGTTGCTGGAAACACCATATATTTT	CASIGTVAGNTIYF
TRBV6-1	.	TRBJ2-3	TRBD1	TGTGCCAGCAGTGCATTAACAGGGGCAACCACAGATACGCAGTATTTT	CASSALTGATTDTQYF
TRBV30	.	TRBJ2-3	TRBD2	TGTGCCTGGAGTTCGGGGGGGGCGGCCCGAACAGATACGCAGTATTTT	CAWSSGGAARTDTQYF
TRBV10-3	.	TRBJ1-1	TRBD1	TGTGCCATCGGGCAGGGGGCCTTGGATGACACTGAAGCTTTCTTT	CAIGQGALDDTEAFF
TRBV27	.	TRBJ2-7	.	TGTGCCAGCAGTTCCCCGCGGGGCCACTCCTACGAGCAGTACTTC	CASSSPRGHSYEQYF
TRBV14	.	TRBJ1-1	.	TGTGCCAGCAGCCATCTCATCGGGGCCGGGGGGGGCACTGAAGCTTTCTTT	CASSHLIGAGGGTEAFF
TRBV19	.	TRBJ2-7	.	TGTGCCAGTAGTACCCGAACGGGACGGGGGGCAGGTGAGCAGTACTTC	CASSTRTGRGAGEQYF
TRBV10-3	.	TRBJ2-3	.	TGTGCCATCAGTGATTGGGGGGGCGGCACAGATACGCAGTATTTT	CAISDWGGGTDTQYF
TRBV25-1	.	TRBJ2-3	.	TGTGCCAGCATGGAGGGGGCAAAAGATACGCAGTATTTT	CASMEGAKDTQYF
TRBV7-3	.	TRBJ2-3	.	TGTGCCAGCAGCCGACAGAGCACAGATACGCAGTATTTT	CASSRQSTDTQYF
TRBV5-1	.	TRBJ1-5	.	TGCGCCAGCAGCTTGGACCCCACATTTCAGCCCCAGCATTTT	CASSLDPTFQPQHF
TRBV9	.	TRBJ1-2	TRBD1	TGTGCCAGCAGCGTAGTTGTGGGACAGGGGGACGACCATGGCTACACCTTC	CASSVVVGQGDDHGYTF
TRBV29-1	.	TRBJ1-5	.	TGCAGCGTTGATTCGGGGGGCAATCAGCCCCAGCATTTT	CSVDSGGNQPQHF
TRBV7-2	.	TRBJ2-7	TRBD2	TGTGCCAGCAGCTCCGGGGGAGCGGGGGAACGGCAGTACTTC	CASSSGGAGERQYF
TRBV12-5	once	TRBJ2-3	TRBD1	TGTGCTAGTGGTCCCAGACAGGGGACAGATACGCAGTATTTT	CASGPRQGTDTQYF
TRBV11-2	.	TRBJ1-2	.	TGTGCCAGCAGCATGACCTCCTCGGGAGGCTACACCTTC	CASSMTSSGGYTF
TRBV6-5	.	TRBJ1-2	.	TGTGCCAGCAGCAGTGACAGTGCACGAAATGGCTACACCTTC	CASSSDSARNGYTF
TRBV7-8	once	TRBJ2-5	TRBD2	TGTGCCAGCAGCTCCGGACTAGCGGGGTCCCAAGAGACCCAGTACTTC	CASSSGLAGSQETQYF
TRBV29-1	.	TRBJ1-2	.	TGCAGCGCCCGCGCTGGGGGGGGCGCACGGGGCTACACCTTC	CSARAGGGARGYTF
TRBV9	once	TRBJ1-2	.	TGTGCCAGCAGCCCGGGGGGGAGCTATGGCTACACCTTC	CASSPGGSYGYTF
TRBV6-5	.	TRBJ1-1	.	TGTGCCAGCATAGGGGGGGGGTACACTGAAGCTTTCTTT	CASIGGGYTEAFF
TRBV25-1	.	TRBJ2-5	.	TGTGCCAGCAGTGAATGGGGAGGGGGTGGGAAGACCCAGTACTTC	CASSEWGGGGKTQYF
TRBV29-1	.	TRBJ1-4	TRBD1	TGCAGCGTTGACCCCCGGGACAGTGGGGAAAAACTGTTTTTT	CSVDPRDSGEKLFF
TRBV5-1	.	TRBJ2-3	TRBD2	TGCGCCAGCACAGGGACTAGCGGCACAGATACGCAGTATTTT	CASTGTSGTDTQYF
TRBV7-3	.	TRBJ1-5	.	TGTGCCAGCAGCTTAGGGGGGGGCAGGGTGGATAATCAGCCCCAGCATTTT	CASSLGGGRVDNQPQHF
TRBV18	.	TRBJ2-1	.	TGTGCCAGCCCAGGCTGGGGGGAGGATGAAGAAGGTGAGCAGTTCTTC	CASPGWGEDEEGEQFF
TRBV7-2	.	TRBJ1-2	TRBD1	TGTGCCAGCAGCCCGCAGGGGGCCCTCTATGGCTACACCTTC	CASSPQGALYGYTF
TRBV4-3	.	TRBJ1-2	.	TGCGCCAGCAGCCAAAGTTTTCGACAGTCGGGGGTTGGCTACACCTTC	CASSQSFRQSGVGYTF
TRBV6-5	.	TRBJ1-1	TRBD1	TGTGCCAGCAGTTACTCGGGACAGGGGCCTGAAGCTTTCTTT	CASSYSGQGPEAFF
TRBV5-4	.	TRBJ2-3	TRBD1	TGTGCCAGCAGCTTAAGACAGGGTCTCACAGATACGCAGTATTTT	CASSLRQGLTDTQYF
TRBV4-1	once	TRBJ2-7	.	TGCGCCAGCAGCCAAGAGGCGGTGATTCCTACGGAGCAGTACTTC	CASSQEAVIPTEQYF
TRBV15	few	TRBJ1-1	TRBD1	TGTGCCACCAGCAGGGAAGGGGACAGGGAAGCTTTCTTT	CATSREGDREAFF
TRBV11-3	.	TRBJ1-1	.	TGTGCCAGCAGCTTATCTAACACTGAAGCTTTCTTT	CASSLSNTEAFF
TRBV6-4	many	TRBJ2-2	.	TGTGCCAGCAGCGCGGGGGCCGGCACCGGGGAGCTGTTTTTT	CASSAGAGTGELFF